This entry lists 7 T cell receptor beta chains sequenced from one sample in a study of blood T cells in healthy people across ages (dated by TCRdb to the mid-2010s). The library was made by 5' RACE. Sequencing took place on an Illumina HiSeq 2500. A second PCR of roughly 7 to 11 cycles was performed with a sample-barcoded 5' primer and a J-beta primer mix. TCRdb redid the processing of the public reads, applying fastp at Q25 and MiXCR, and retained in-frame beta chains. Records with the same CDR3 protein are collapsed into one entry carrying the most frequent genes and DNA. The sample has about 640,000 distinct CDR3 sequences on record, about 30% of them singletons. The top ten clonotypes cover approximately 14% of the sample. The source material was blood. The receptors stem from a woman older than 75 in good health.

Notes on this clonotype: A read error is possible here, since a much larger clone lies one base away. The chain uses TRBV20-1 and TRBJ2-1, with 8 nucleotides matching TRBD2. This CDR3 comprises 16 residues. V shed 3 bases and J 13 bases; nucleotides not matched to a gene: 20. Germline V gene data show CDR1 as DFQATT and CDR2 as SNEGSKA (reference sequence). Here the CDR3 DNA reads TGCAGTGCTAGTCGTACGACTAGCGCATATGAGGAGACCCAGTTCTTC. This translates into CSASRTTSAYEETQFF.

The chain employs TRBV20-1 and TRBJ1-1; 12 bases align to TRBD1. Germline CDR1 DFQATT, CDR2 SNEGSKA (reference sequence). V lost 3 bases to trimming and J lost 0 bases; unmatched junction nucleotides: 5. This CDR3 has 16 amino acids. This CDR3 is CSARGTGGEVNTEAFF. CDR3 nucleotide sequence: TGCAGTGCTAGGGGGACAGGGGGCGAAGTGAACACTGAAGCTTTCTTT.

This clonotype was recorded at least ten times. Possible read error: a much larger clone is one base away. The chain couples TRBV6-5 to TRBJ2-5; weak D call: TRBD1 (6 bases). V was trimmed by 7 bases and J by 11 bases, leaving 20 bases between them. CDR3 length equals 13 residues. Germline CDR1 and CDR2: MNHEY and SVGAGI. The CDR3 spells CASKLGAGNEQYF. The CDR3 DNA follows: TGTGCCAGCAAACTGGGGGCAGGCAATGAGCAGTACTTC.

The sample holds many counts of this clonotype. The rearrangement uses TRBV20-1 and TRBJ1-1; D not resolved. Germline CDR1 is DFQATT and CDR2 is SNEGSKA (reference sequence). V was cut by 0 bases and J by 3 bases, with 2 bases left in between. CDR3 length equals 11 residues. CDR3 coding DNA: TGCAGTGCTAGAGAGGACACTGAAGCTTTCTTT. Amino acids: CSAREDTEAFF.

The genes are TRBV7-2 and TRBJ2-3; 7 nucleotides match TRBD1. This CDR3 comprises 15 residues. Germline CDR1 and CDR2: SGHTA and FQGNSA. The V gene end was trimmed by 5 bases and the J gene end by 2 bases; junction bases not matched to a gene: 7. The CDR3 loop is CASSRRQGNTDTQYF. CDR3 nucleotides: TGTGCCAGCAGCCGTCGACAGGGAAACACAGATACGCAGTATTTT.

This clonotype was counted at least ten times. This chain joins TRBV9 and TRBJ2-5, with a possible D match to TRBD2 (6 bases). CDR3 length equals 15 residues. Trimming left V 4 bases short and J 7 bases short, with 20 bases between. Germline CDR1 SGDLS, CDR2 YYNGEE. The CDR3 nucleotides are TGTGCCAGCAGCCCTATGACTGGGGGGATAGCGACCCAGTACTTC. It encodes CASSPMTGGIATQYF.

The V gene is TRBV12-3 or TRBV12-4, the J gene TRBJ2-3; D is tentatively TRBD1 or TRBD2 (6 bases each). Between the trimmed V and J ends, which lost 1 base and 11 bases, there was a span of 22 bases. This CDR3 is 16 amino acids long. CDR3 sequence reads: CASSLVHRIGGGMQYF. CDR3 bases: TGTGCCAGCAGTTTAGTGCACCGCATAGGGGGAGGTATGCAGTATTTT.